The rows below give T cell receptor beta chains drawn from one sample of a study of cytomegalovirus exposure and HLA in healthy donors. Data came from immunoSEQ multiplex PCR; TCRdb stores just in-frame clones and leaves some out. The sample holds about 190,000 clones; approximately 79% are singletons and the top ten take 1.6%. The sample was PBMCs. These receptors were taken from a woman between 18 and 29 years old in good health and CMV-seronegative. Both conserved end residues are trimmed from each CDR3. Fields, in order: V gene, clone size, J gene, CDR3 length, CDR3 protein. Size tells how often a clone was seen (once, few, many) or the class of an expanded clone, and some rows leave it out.

>TRBV7-2|.|TRBJ2-2|14
ASSLKGERNTGELF
>TRBV5-1|.|TRBJ2-3|11
ASIADSADTQY
>TRBV5-1|.|TRBJ2-6|15
ASGLGQGARGANVLT
>TRBV19|.|TRBJ1-1|9
ASLSAVAAF
>TRBV19|.|TRBJ2-2|12
ASSIRQNTGELF
>TRBV28|.|TRBJ2-3|17
ASSRGLAGGRQGGDTQY
>TRBV7-2|.|TRBJ2-1|10
ASSSQRDEQF
>TRBV7-9|.|TRBJ1-1|13
ASSPQVGKNTEAF
>TRBV19|.|TRBJ1-5|14
ASRDNNRGLNQPQH
>TRBV2|.|TRBJ2-1|13
ASRWGQNPYNEQF
>TRBV18|.|TRBJ2-1|12
ASSLVTGSGEQF
>TRBV28|few|TRBJ2-6|13
ASWPGGSGANVLT
>TRBV5-1|.|TRBJ2-5|14
ASSLAGGPGQETQY
>TRBV7-2|few|TRBJ1-5|13
ASSRQLISNQPQH
>TRBV28|.|TRBJ2-2|14
ASRAPLGLASGELF
>TRBV25-1|.|TRBJ1-1|14
ASSEFSTTGNTEAF
>TRBV6-5|.|TRBJ1-4|11
ASSYVQGGKLF
>TRBV2|once|TRBJ2-2|13
ATRTGLVDTGELF
>TRBV30|.|TRBJ1-2|12
AWGGLAANYGYT
>TRBV10-2|.|TRBJ2-1|11
ASSGLAVNEQF
>TRBV29-1|.|TRBJ2-7|12
SVIHRQGPYEQY
>TRBV6-1|.|TRBJ1-1|13
ASSEGSWGGTEAF
>TRBV6-1|few|TRBJ1-6|12
ASSEGTGGSPLH
>TRBV6-6|.|TRBJ1-5|11
ASSYSSNQPQH
>TRBV19|.|TRBJ2-6|14
ASSSSGSSGANVLT
>TRBV13|.|TRBJ2-1|11
ASSLDYNNEQF
>TRBV4-1|.|TRBJ2-1|17
ASSSQWTGVQSSYNEQF
>TRBV4-2|few|.|13
ASSQAGDRDYEQY
>TRBV19|once|TRBJ2-2|13
ASSGGGLNTGELF
>TRBV19|.|TRBJ1-5|13
ASSLPDRNNQPQH
>TRBV6-4|.|TRBJ1-1|17
ACSGGSFYRDGMNTEAF
>TRBV6-5|.|TRBJ1-5|12
ASSFKGGNQPQH
>TRBV13|.|TRBJ2-1|13
ASTAGGASGRKQF
>TRBV28|.|TRBJ2-7|14
ASSLGGLAGAYEQY
>TRBV28|few|TRBJ2-2|16
ASSLSSELAANTGELF
>TRBV7-3|.|TRBJ1-6|14
ASSETGTGLNSPLH